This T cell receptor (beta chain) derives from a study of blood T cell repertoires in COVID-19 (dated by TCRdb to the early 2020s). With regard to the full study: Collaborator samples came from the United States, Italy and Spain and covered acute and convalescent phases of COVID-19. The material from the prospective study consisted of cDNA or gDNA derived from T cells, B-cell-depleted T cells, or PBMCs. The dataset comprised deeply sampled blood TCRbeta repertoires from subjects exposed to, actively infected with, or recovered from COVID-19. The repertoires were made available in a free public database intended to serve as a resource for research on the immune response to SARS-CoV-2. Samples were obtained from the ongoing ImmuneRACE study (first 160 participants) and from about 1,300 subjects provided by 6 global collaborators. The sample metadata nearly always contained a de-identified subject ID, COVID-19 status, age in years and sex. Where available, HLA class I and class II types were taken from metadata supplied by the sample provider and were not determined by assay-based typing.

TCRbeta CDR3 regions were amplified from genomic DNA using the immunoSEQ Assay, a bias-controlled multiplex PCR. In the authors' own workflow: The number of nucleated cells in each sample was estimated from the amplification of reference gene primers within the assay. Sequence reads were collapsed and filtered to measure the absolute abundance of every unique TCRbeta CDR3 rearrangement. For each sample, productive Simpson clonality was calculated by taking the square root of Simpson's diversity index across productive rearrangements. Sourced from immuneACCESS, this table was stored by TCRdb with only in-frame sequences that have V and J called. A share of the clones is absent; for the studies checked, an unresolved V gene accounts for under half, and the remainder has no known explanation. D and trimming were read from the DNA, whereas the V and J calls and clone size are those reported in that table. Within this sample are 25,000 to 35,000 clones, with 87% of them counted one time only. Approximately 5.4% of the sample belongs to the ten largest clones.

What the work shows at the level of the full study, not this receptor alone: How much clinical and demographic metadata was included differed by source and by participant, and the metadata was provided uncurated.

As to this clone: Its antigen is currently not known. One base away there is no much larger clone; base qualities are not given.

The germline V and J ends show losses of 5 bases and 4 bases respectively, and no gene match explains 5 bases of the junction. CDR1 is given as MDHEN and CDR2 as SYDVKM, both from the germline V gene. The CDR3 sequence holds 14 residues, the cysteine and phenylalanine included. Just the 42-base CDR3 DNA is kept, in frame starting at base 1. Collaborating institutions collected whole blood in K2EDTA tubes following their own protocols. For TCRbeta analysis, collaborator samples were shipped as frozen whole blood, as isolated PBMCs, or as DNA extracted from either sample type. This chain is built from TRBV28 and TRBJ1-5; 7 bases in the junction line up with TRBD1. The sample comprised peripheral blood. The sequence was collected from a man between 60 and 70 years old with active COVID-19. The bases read TGTGCCAGCAGTATGGGACAGCTAAATCAGCCCCAGCATTTT. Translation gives CASSMGQLNQPQHF.